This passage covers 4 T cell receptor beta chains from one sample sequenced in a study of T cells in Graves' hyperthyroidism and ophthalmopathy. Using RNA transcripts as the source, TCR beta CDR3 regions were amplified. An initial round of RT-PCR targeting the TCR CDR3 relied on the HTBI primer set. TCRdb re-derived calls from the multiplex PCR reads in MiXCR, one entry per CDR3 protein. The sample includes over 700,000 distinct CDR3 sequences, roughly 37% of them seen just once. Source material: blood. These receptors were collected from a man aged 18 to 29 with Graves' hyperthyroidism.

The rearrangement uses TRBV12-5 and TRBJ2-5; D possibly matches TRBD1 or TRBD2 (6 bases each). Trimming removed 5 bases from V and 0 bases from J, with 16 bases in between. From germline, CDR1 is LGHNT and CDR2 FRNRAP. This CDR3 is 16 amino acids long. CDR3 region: CASGLVGRTDQETQYF. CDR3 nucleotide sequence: TGTGCTAGTGGTCTCGTGGGGAGGACAGACCAAGAGACCCAGTACTTC.

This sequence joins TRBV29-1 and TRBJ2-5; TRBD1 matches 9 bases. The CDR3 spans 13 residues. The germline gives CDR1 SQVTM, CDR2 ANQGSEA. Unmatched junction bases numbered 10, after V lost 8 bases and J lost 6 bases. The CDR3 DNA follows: TGCAGCTCCGCCGGGACAGGGTACAAGACCCAGTACTTC. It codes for CSSAGTGYKTQYF.

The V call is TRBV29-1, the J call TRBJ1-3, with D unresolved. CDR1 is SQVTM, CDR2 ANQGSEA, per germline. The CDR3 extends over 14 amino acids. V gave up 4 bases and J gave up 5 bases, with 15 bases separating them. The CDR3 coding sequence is TGCAGCGTTGGGGGAGAGGACCTCAGAAACACCATATATTTT. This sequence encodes CSVGGEDLRNTIYF.

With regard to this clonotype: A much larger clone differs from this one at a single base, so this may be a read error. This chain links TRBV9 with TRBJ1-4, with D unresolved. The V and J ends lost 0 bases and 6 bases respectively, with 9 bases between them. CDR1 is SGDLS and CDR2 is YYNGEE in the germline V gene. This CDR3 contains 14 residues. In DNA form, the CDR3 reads TGTGCCAGCAGCGTAGCCGGGAGAGATGAAAAACTGTTTTTT. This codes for CASSVAGRDEKLFF.